Listed below are T cell receptor beta chains from one sample, sequenced in a study of T cells in Graves' hyperthyroidism and ophthalmopathy. TCRdb re-called the multiplex PCR reads with MiXCR, one entry per CDR3 protein. The sample lists roughly 660,000 distinct CDR3 sequences; 15% to 20% were seen once. Input material: blood. The receptors shown here come from a middle-aged man with Graves' hyperthyroidism. Both conserved end residues are part of each CDR3. D genes are given only for firm matches. For some rows the clone size is stated as once, few or many, or as a class when expanded; others skip it.

>15|TRBJ1-3|TRBV12-3/TRBV12-4|.|many
CASSSDSFVGNTIYF
TGTGCCAGCAGTTCGGACAGTTTCGTTGGAAACACCATATATTTT
>15|TRBJ2-7|TRBV19|TRBD1|few
CASSTSTGQSYEQYF
TGTGCCAGTAGTACCTCCACGGGACAGAGCTACGAGCAGTACTTC
>15|TRBJ2-3|TRBV27|TRBD2|many
CASSLSTSGSDTQYF
TGTGCCAGCAGTTTATCAACTAGCGGGAGCGATACGCAGTATTTT
>14|TRBJ2-3|TRBV20-1|.|many
CSASGWEPTDTQYF
TGCAGTGCTAGTGGTTGGGAGCCCACAGATACGCAGTATTTT
>14|TRBJ2-2|TRBV12-3/TRBV12-4|.|.
CASTERLNTGELFF
TGTGCCAGCACCGAGAGACTAAACACCGGGGAGCTGTTTTTT
>13|TRBJ1-3|TRBV30|.|few
CAWGGGSGNTIYF
TGTGCCTGGGGGGGGGGATCTGGAAACACCATATATTTT
>15|TRBJ1-2|TRBV20-1|.|.
CSARDLGGLDYGYTF
TGCAGTGCTAGAGATCTGGGAGGGTTAGACTATGGCTACACCTTC
>15|TRBJ2-1|TRBV10-3|TRBD2|many
CAIGFSAGGPDEQFF
TGTGCCATAGGTTTTTCGGCGGGAGGGCCTGATGAGCAGTTCTTC
>15|TRBJ1-5|TRBV5-5|.|.
CASSLVGMSNQPQHF
TGTGCCAGCAGCTTGGTCGGGATGAGCAATCAGCCCCAGCATTTT
>15|TRBJ2-1|TRBV2|.|many
CASRGEGLENNEQFF
TGTGCCAGCAGGGGCGAGGGCCTGGAAAACAATGAGCAGTTCTTC
>15|TRBJ2-3|TRBV29-1|TRBD1|.
CSVVTMGQRTDTQYF
TGCAGCGTTGTGACAATGGGACAGCGCACAGATACGCAGTATTTT
>17|TRBJ2-7|TRBV7-9|.|.
CASSLDPPRRGTYEQYF
TGTGCCAGCAGCTTAGACCCTCCTAGGAGAGGAACCTACGAGCAGTACTTC
>15|TRBJ2-3|TRBV4-2|TRBD2|.
CASSQGAGVADTQYF
TGTGCCAGCAGCCAAGGAGCGGGAGTCGCAGATACGCAGTATTTT
>14|TRBJ1-2|TRBV6-1|TRBD1|.
CASTQGAPYYGYTF
TGTGCCAGCACTCAGGGGGCCCCGTACTATGGCTACACCTTC
>17|TRBJ2-1|TRBV12-3/TRBV12-4|TRBD2|few
CASSFPPSGNFRNEQFF
TGTGCCAGCAGTTTCCCCCCTAGCGGGAATTTTAGGAATGAGCAGTTCTTC
>14|TRBJ2-3|TRBV28|.|many
CASSMDYRTDTQYF
TGTGCCAGCAGTATGGACTATCGCACAGATACGCAGTATTTT
>14|TRBJ1-1|TRBV5-1|TRBD1|many
CASSLETGTTEAFF
TGCGCCAGCAGCTTGGAGACAGGGACCACTGAAGCTTTCTTT
>16|TRBJ2-3|TRBV3-1|TRBD1|.
CASSQGLQGATDTQYF
TGTGCCAGCAGCCAAGGTCTTCAGGGGGCGACAGATACGCAGTATTTT
>14|TRBJ1-2|TRBV3-1|TRBD1|many
CASSERTGGDGYTF
TGTGCCAGCAGCGAGCGGACAGGGGGCGATGGCTACACCTTC
>13|TRBJ2-2|TRBV20-1|TRBD1|few
CSAPDRGAGELFF
TGCAGTGCTCCTGACAGGGGGGCCGGGGAGCTGTTTTTT
>13|TRBJ1-3|TRBV9|.|few
CASSVEGGNTIYF
TGTGCCAGCAGCGTAGAAGGAGGAAACACCATATATTTT
>13|TRBJ2-2|TRBV2|.|.
CASSEFEAGELFF
TGTGCCAGCAGTGAATTTGAGGCCGGGGAGCTGTTTTTT
>13|TRBJ2-7|TRBV19|TRBD2|.
CASRDSGRVEQYF
TGTGCCAGTCGGGACTCTGGGAGGGTCGAGCAGTACTTC
>14|TRBJ1-2|TRBV15|.|many
CATSRDNGGYGYTF
TGTGCCACCAGCAGAGATAACGGCGGCTATGGCTACACCTTC
>17|TRBJ1-5|TRBV6-1|TRBD1|.
CASSQTRGGAGNQPQHF
TGTGCCAGCAGTCAAACCAGGGGGGGGGCAGGCAATCAGCCCCAGCATTTT
>16|TRBJ1-5|TRBV6-5|.|few
CASSYSQLPWNQPQHF
TGTGCCAGCAGTTACTCGCAGTTGCCGTGGAATCAGCCCCAGCATTTT
>17|TRBJ2-4|TRBV5-1|.|few
CASSLALSGPGGNIQYF
TGCGCCAGCAGCTTGGCTCTGTCCGGGCCCGGTGGCAACATTCAGTACTTC
>14|TRBJ2-7|TRBV9|TRBD2|many
CASSVMVSGYEQYF
TGTGCCAGCAGCGTAATGGTTAGCGGGTACGAGCAGTACTTC
>12|TRBJ2-3|TRBV20-1|.|many
CSAPADTDTQYF
TGCAGTGCTCCGGCTGACACAGATACGCAGTATTTT
>12|TRBJ2-6|TRBV7-8|.|.
CASSPRNNVLTF
TGTGCCAGCAGCCCCCGGAACAACGTCCTGACTTTC
>16|TRBJ2-1|TRBV19|TRBD2|.
CASSETSGSAYNEQFF
TGTGCCAGTAGTGAGACTAGCGGGTCGGCCTACAATGAGCAGTTCTTC
>11|TRBJ2-3|TRBV30|.|many
CAWSTADTQYF
TGTGCCTGGAGTACAGCAGATACGCAGTATTTT
>11|TRBJ2-7|TRBV10-3|.|.
CAISDSDEQYF
TGTGCCATCAGTGATTCTGACGAGCAGTACTTC
>18|TRBJ2-3|TRBV9|.|few
CASSQDQTVSAGTDTQYF
TGTGCCAGCAGCCAAGATCAAACGGTATCCGCTGGCACAGATACGCAGTATTTT
>14|TRBJ2-2|TRBV12-3/TRBV12-4|.|few
CASRAPYRIGELFF
TGTGCCAGTAGAGCCCCATACAGGATCGGGGAGCTGTTTTTT
>12|TRBJ2-1|TRBV10-1|.|.
CASSESWREQFF
TGCGCCAGCAGTGAGTCTTGGCGTGAGCAGTTCTTC
>15|TRBJ2-1|TRBV24-1|.|few
CATSLGAGDYNEQFF
TGTGCCACCAGCCTGGGGGCGGGGGACTACAATGAGCAGTTCTTC
>14|TRBJ2-3|TRBV7-9|TRBD1|few
CASSQGQSTDTQYF
TGTGCCAGCAGCCAGGGACAGTCGACAGATACGCAGTATTTT
>15|TRBJ1-5|TRBV27|TRBD1|many
CASRTRTGSNQPQHF
TGTGCCAGCCGGACCAGGACAGGGTCTAATCAGCCCCAGCATTTT
>15|TRBJ2-1|TRBV6-2/TRBV6-3|.|.
CASSYAGTSYNEQFF
TGTGCCAGCAGTTACGCTGGGACTTCCTACAATGAGCAGTTCTTC
>19|TRBJ1-1|TRBV11-2|TRBD1|many
CASSLVGGGFRELNTEAFF
TGTGCCAGCAGCTTAGTAGGGGGCGGGTTCCGAGAGTTGAACACTGAAGCTTTCTTT
>15|TRBJ1-2|TRBV9|TRBD1|many
CASTMRQGGNYGYTF
TGTGCCAGCACCATGCGACAGGGTGGTAACTATGGCTACACCTTC